These 5 T cell receptor beta chains share one sample of origin, sequenced in a study of blood T cell repertoires in COVID-19. Using immunoSEQ multiplex PCR, the repertoire was profiled, and TCRdb retains in-frame clones only, with some absent. The sample records 68,000 or so clones, approximately 80% being singletons. Sequenced input: peripheral blood. These receptors all stem from a human donor in a cohort sampled during active COVID-19.

The chain carries TRBV6-1 and TRBJ1-2; possibly TRBD1 for D (6 bases). This CDR3 comprises 13 residues. Germline V gene sequence: CDR1 MNHNS, CDR2 SASEGT. V dropped 2 bases and J dropped 8 bases, with 12 bases sitting between them. The chain's CDR3 is CASSEIRGDGYTF. The CDR3 DNA is TGTGCCAGCAGTGAAATCAGGGGAGACGGCTACACCTTC.

This rearrangement joins TRBV19 to TRBJ1-5, with 8 bases identical to TRBD1. The length of the CDR3 is 15 residues. Per the germline V gene, CDR1 is LNHDA and CDR2 is SQIVND (reference sequence). Trimming at V came to 4 bases and at J to 4 bases, leaving 6 bases not matched to a gene. CDR3 DNA: TGTGCCAGTAGTAGCCCCAGGGGGCGGAATCAGCCCCAGCATTTT. This translates into CASSSPRGRNQPQHF.

J is TRBJ2-7 and V is TRBV7-2; perhaps TRBD2 as D (7 bases). The CDR3 covers 12 residues. V shed 8 bases and J shed 2 bases, with 10 bases lying between them. CDR1 is SGHTA and CDR2 is FQGNSA in the germline V gene. Here the CDR3 reads CASAGGPYEQYF. DNA of the CDR3: TGTGCCAGCGCCGGGGGGCCCTACGAGCAGTACTTC.

CDR3 in amino acids: CASSLLGQGIDEQFF. The DNA of the CDR3 is TGTGCCAGCAGCTTACTGGGACAGGGGATCGATGAGCAGTTCTTC. The V call is TRBV7-2, the J call TRBJ2-1; 10 positions match TRBD1. CDR1 is SGHTA, CDR2 FQGNSA, per germline. The trim removed 2 bases at V and 8 bases at J, leaving 6 bases unmatched. The CDR3 covers 15 residues.

This chain uses TRBV19 with TRBJ2-2, with D possibly being TRBD1 (5 bases). CDR1 and CDR2 from the germline V gene are LNHDA and SQIVND (reference sequence). This CDR3 region has 16 residues. Between the trimmed V and J ends, which lost 5 bases and 1 base, there was a span of 14 bases. The CDR3 reads CASSPYEDKNTGELFF. The CDR3 DNA reads TGTGCCAGTAGTCCATATGAGGACAAGAACACCGGGGAGCTGTTTTTT.